This T cell receptor beta chain was identified in a study of regulatory T cells in long-lasting Graves disease. This CDR3 comprises 14 residues. V was pared by 0 bases and J by 8 bases, with 9 bases between. Per the germline V gene, CDR1 is SGHRS and CDR2 is YFSETQ. Study results and caveats: Those with persistent Graves' had less TCR diversity than newly diagnosed patients.

The time point: newly diagnosed GD, antithyroid drugs for less than 3 months. PBMC RNA was the source of the TCR library. EDTA tubes received approximately 10 milliliters of drawn peripheral blood. For this clonotype: Its antigen is not identified.

Researchers made TCR beta libraries by using iRepertoire HTBI primers and running Arm-PCR on CDR3 regions. TCRdb independently ran MiXCR on the multiplex PCR reads; one entry per CDR3 protein. The data show about 350,000 distinct CDR3 sequences, 15% to 20% seen once. This same sample was also taken into another study, of T cells in Graves' hyperthyroidism and ophthalmopathy. From that paper: Uncontrolled infection, other autoimmune disease, pregnancy or lactation led to exclusion. HTBI primers were used for first-round RT-PCR of the TCR CDR3.

This chain uses TRBV5-1 with TRBJ1-6, with D possibly TRBD1 on 6 matching bases. The sequences come from peripheral blood mononuclear cells (PBMCs), collected at new diagnosis, from a patient treated with antithyroid drugs. This receptor was obtained from a woman aged 18-29 years with Graves disease. Here the CDR3 DNA reads TGCGCCAGCAGCTTGGTACAGGGCGATTCACCCCTCCACTTT. This codes for CASSLVQGDSPLHF.